Listed here are 17 T cell receptor beta chains from one sample, sequenced in a study of blood T cell repertoires in COVID-19. Data came from immunoSEQ multiplex PCR; TCRdb stores just in-frame clones and leaves some out. The sample comprises about 330,000 clones, roughly 88% of which are singletons, and around 5% rests with the top ten. Sequenced sample: PBMCs or T cells enriched from blood (not recorded which). The receptors originated from a man aged 30-40 years who had recovered from COVID-19.

The chain employs TRBV6-5 and TRBJ2-4, with 13 bases that match TRBD2. Per the germline V gene, CDR1 is MNHEY and CDR2 is SVGAGI. This CDR3 has 15 amino acids. Trimming took 0 bases from V and 16 from J; bases not matched to a gene: 9. The CDR3 DNA reads TGTGCCAGCAGTTACTCGAAGACTAGCGGGGGGTCCCCATACTTC. As protein: CASSYSKTSGGSPYF.

V and J are TRBV11-2 and TRBJ2-1; unclear D gene. This CDR3 contains 13 residues. Germline V gene sequence: CDR1 SGHAT, CDR2 FQNNGV. V gave up 6 bases and J gave up 4 bases, with 10 bases separating them. The CDR3 DNA reads as TGTGCCAGCAGACCCGACTCGTACAATGAGCAGTTCTTC. Translating it yields CASRPDSYNEQFF. The full variable domain, rest sourced from reference TRBV11-2 and TRBJ2-1, is EAGVAQSPRYKIIEKRQSVAFWCNPISGHATLYWYQQILGQGPKLLIQFQNNGVVDDSQLPKDRFSAERLKGVDSTLKIQPAKLEDSAVYLCASRPDSYNEQFFGPGTRLTVL.

The V and J genes are TRBV6-4 and TRBJ2-3, with 12 bases that match TRBD2. The CDR3 extends over 16 amino acids. V was pared by 6 bases and J by 3 bases, with 7 bases of the junction left unmatched. CDR1 and CDR2 (germline): MRHNA, SNTAGT. This CDR3 reads CASRGLAGNKTDTQYF. The DNA of the CDR3 is TGTGCCAGCAGAGGACTAGCGGGGAACAAAACAGATACGCAGTATTTT.

The CDR3: CASSPISGTYNEQFF. For the CDR3, the DNA is TGTGCCAGCTCACCTATTTCCGGGACCTACAATGAGCAGTTCTTC. The rearrangement links TRBV18 to TRBJ2-1, with D tentatively TRBD2 (5 bases). The V gene's germline CDR1 is KGHSH and CDR2 LQKENI. The V end lost 3 bases, the J end lost 2 bases, and 11 bases lay between the germline ends. CDR3 size: 15 residues.

The chain is built from TRBV5-6 and TRBJ1-3; possibly TRBD1 for D (5 bases). This CDR3 is built from 14 residues. The V end was cut by 2 bases, the J end by 4 bases, with 10 bases between. Germline-derived CDR1 and CDR2 are SGHDT and YYEEEE. The DNA of the CDR3 is TGTGCCAGCAGCTTACTGACAGCCGGAAACACCATATATTTT. It codes for CASSLLTAGNTIYF.

V gene TRBV5-4 combines with J gene TRBJ1-4; maybe TRBD1 (6 bases). V lost 0 bases and J 7 bases, leaving 7 bases between the germline ends. CDR1 SGHNT and CDR2 YYREEE come from the germline V gene (reference sequence). The CDR3 loop spans 13 amino acids. The CDR3 reads CASSLVGGEKLFF. CDR3 DNA sequence: TGTGCCAGCAGCTTGGTAGGGGGTGAAAAACTGTTTTTT.

The chain is built from TRBV5-6 and TRBJ1-2, with 10 bases aligning to TRBD1. From germline, CDR1 is SGHDT and CDR2 YYEEEE. The CDR3 is 14 residues long. The V gene end was trimmed by 3 bases and the J gene end by 6 bases; junction bases not matched to a gene: 5. The CDR3 sequence: CASSSRQGAHGYTF. The DNA for the CDR3 is TGTGCCAGCAGCTCTAGACAGGGGGCCCATGGCTACACCTTC.

The chain uses TRBV10-2 and TRBJ2-1, with 9 bases identical to TRBD1. The V gene's germline CDR1 is WSHSY and CDR2 SAAADI. The J segment lost 8 bases and the V segment lost 7 bases, leaving 15 bases of the junction unmatched. The CDR3 is 16 amino acids. CDR3 sequence (DNA): TGCGCCAGCACTCCCCCCTTGGGGGACAGGGTCGATGAGCAGTTCTTC. Protein product: CASTPPLGDRVDEQFF.

The genes are TRBV19 and TRBJ2-2; 8 bases agree with TRBD2. Germline V gene data show CDR1 as LNHDA and CDR2 as SQIVND (reference sequence). The CDR3 runs 17 residues. After removal of 7 bases from V and 5 bases from J, the junction contained 15 bases not matched to a gene. The CDR3 here is CASKPRPGGAGTGELFF. CDR3 coding DNA: TGTGCCAGTAAACCCCGACCCGGGGGGGCCGGGACCGGGGAGCTGTTTTTT. The full variable domain, in which reference TRBV19 and TRBJ2-2 provide the parts outside the CDR3, is DGGITQSPKYLFRKEGQNVTLSCEQNLNHDAMYWYRQDPGQGLRLIYYSQIVNDFQKGDIAEGYSVSREKKESFPLTVTSAQKNPTAFYLCASKPRPGGAGTGELFFGEGSRLTVL.

The V call is TRBV11-2, the J call TRBJ1-2, with 7 bases matching TRBD1. The germline V gene encodes CDR1 SGHAT and CDR2 FQNNGV. The CDR3 is made up of 14 amino acids. J gave up 8 bases and V 5 bases, and 11 bases lay outside the gene matches. CDR3 DNA sequence: TGTGCCAGCAGCCTCATTGGGCAGGGGGACGGCTACACCTTC. Translation gives CASSLIGQGDGYTF.

This clone was counted a few times. The V call is TRBV19, the J call TRBJ2-7; the match to TRBD1 covers 8 bases. The CDR3 is 14 residues long. In germline, CDR1 is LNHDA, CDR2 SQIVND (reference sequence). V shed 6 bases, J shed 2 bases, and the junction held 6 bases outside the gene matches. The CDR3 nucleotides are TGTGCCAGTAGCCCCAGGACAGGGCCCTACGAGCAGTACTTC. This codes for CASSPRTGPYEQYF.

V and J are TRBV28 and TRBJ1-5; 10 nucleotides agree with TRBD1. Losses at the gene ends were 7 bases for V and 7 bases for J; bases not matched to a gene: 10. The CDR3 consists of 15 residues. Germline-derived CDR1 and CDR2 are MDHEN and SYDVKM. Here the CDR3 reads CASTTRDRGGQPQHF. The CDR3 DNA reads TGTGCCAGCACCACGAGGGACAGGGGTGGACAGCCCCAGCATTTT.

The chain carries TRBV15 and TRBJ2-3; D uncertain. Trimming left V 5 bases short and J 2 bases short, with 11 bases between. The germline V gene has CDR1 LNHNV and CDR2 YYDKDF (reference sequence). This CDR3 has 14 residues. CDR3 residues: CATSSRGATDTQYF. The DNA for the CDR3 is TGTGCCACCAGCTCAAGAGGAGCCACAGATACGCAGTATTTT.

This rearrangement joins TRBV28 to TRBJ1-2; no definite D call. The CDR3 runs 11 residues. Germline V gene lookup returns CDR1 MDHEN and CDR2 SYDVKM. Deletions cut 3 bases from V and 5 bases from J, with 4 bases between. This CDR3 is CASSLRYGYTF. CDR3 nucleotide sequence: TGTGCCAGCAGTTTGAGATATGGCTACACCTTC.

This chain links TRBV19 with TRBJ2-5; D is undetermined. V was pared by 0 bases and J by 7 bases, with 6 bases between. From germline, CDR1 is LNHDA and CDR2 SQIVND (reference sequence). The CDR3 spans 12 residues. The CDR3 nucleotides are TGTGCCAGTAGTATAGATCTAGGGACCCAGTACTTC. Amino acids: CASSIDLGTQYF. Full variable domain (missing parts from reference TRBV19 and TRBJ2-5): DGGITQSPKYLFRKEGQNVTLSCEQNLNHDAMYWYRQDPGQGLRLIYYSQIVNDFQKGDIAEGYSVSREKKESFPLTVTSAQKNPTAFYLCASSIDLGTQYFGPGTRLLVL.

To note about this clone: The same CDR3 arises from other DNA sequences in this sample as well. The chain uses TRBV9 and TRBJ2-3; D remains ambiguous. The CDR3 runs 13 residues. V dropped 0 bases and J dropped 5 bases, with 7 bases sitting between them. Germline-derived CDR1 and CDR2 are SGDLS and YYNGEE. CDR3 amino acids: CASSVGPRDTQYF. The DNA of the CDR3 is TGTGCCAGCAGCGTAGGTCCTCGAGATACGCAGTATTTT. The full variable domain, in which reference TRBV9 and TRBJ2-3 provide the parts outside the CDR3, is DSGVTQTPKHLITATGQRVTLRCSPRSGDLSVYWYQQSLDQGLQFLIQYYNGEERAKGNILERFSAQQFPDLHSELNLSSLELGDSALYFCASSVGPRDTQYFGPGTRLTVL.

The V gene is TRBV5-1, the J gene TRBJ2-1; 11 positions match TRBD2. Germline CDR1 and CDR2: SGHRS and YFSETQ. V shed 4 bases, J shed 7 bases, and the junction held 10 bases outside the gene matches. CDR3 size: 16 residues. CDR3 loop: CASSLAASGGSNEQFF. CDR3 DNA sequence: TGCGCCAGCAGCCTAGCCGCTAGCGGGGGGAGTAATGAGCAGTTCTTC.